Presented here are 27 T cell receptor beta chains from one specimen sequenced in a study of cytomegalovirus exposure and HLA in healthy donors. Libraries were prepared by immunoSEQ multiplex PCR; TCRdb keeps only in-frame clonotypes and omits some of them. The sample holds about 200,000 clones, 70% to 90% seen once. Sequences were obtained from PBMCs. These receptors came from a woman under 30 in good health and CMV-seronegative.

The rearrangement uses TRBV27 and TRBJ1-1; D is possibly TRBD1 (5 bases). This CDR3 has 12 amino acids. The V gene's germline CDR1 is MNHEY and CDR2 SMNVEV (reference sequence). Trimming shortened V by 4 bases and J by 5 bases, and 8 bases separated the two germline ends. CDR3 residues: CASSSRETEAFF. CDR3 DNA: TGTGCCAGCAGTTCCAGGGAGACTGAAGCTTTCTTT.

The rearrangement joins TRBV6-1 to TRBJ2-1; D ambiguous. V lost 1 base to trimming and J lost 7 bases, with 2 bases between them. In germline, CDR1 is MNHNS, CDR2 SASEGT. CDR3 length equals 11 residues. The CDR3 spells CASSEGNEQFF. The CDR3 DNA is TGTGCCAGCAGTGAAGGGAATGAGCAGTTCTTC.

V is TRBV7-3 and J is TRBJ1-1; 7 nucleotides line up with TRBD1. Germline lookup yields CDR1 SGHTA and CDR2 FQGTGA. This CDR3 comprises 15 residues. Trimming cost V 1 base and J 1 base; bases outside gene matches: 3. The chain's CDR3 is CASSLRGTENTEAFF. CDR3 nucleotides: TGTGCCAGCAGCTTAAGGGGGACAGAGAACACTGAAGCTTTCTTT.

The chain combines TRBV5-4 with TRBJ2-3; D may be TRBD2 (7 bases). In germline, CDR1 is SGHNT, CDR2 YYREEE (reference sequence). The CDR3 is 15 amino acids. The V and J ends lost 4 bases and 4 bases respectively, with 16 bases between them. The CDR3 sequence: CASSRGGSGSDTQYF. The CDR3, as DNA: TGTGCCAGCAGCAGGGGGGGCTCGGGGTCAGATACGCAGTATTTT.

This clone was seen a few times. The CDR3 sequence is CASSLETAPNGYTF. CDR3 in DNA: TGTGCCAGCAGCTTAGAGACAGCCCCCAATGGCTACACCTTC. This chain joins TRBV7-9 and TRBJ1-2; maybe TRBD1 (5 bases). This CDR3 has 14 amino acids. The germline V and J ends were trimmed by 1 base and 6 bases, with 12 bases remaining between them. Germline CDR1 and CDR2: SEHNR and FQNEAQ (reference sequence).

The gene calls are TRBV27 and TRBJ2-3; TRBD2 matches at 15 bases. The CDR3 is made up of 18 amino acids. Germline V lookup: CDR1 MNHEY, CDR2 SMNVEV (reference sequence). V dropped 5 bases and J dropped 4; count of bases not matched to a gene: 10. CDR3 residues: CASSARTSGRAISDTQYF. In DNA form, the CDR3 reads TGTGCCAGCAGTGCCAGGACTAGCGGGAGGGCCATTTCAGATACGCAGTATTTT.

The gene calls are TRBV28 and TRBJ2-1, with 7 bases fitting TRBD1. CDR1 is MDHEN, CDR2 SYDVKM, per germline. This CDR3 has 15 amino acids. With 5 bases clipped from V and 4 bases from J, the junction kept 8 bases outside the gene matches. CDR3 residues: CASSVDRATYNEQFF. CDR3 bases: TGTGCCAGCAGTGTCGACAGGGCAACTTACAATGAGCAGTTCTTC.

The chain has TRBV14 and TRBJ2-2; D is unclear. The germline V gene has CDR1 SGHDN and CDR2 FVKESK. Trimming removed 3 bases from V and 1 base from J, with 3 bases in between. This CDR3 spans 13 amino acids. The CDR3 is CASSQRNTGELFF. The CDR3 DNA is TGTGCCAGCAGCCAGAGGAACACCGGGGAGCTGTTTTTT.

As concerns this clone: This sample also contains other DNA sequences that code for the same CDR3. The chain employs TRBV15 and TRBJ2-7; D possibly corresponds to TRBD1 (5 bases). Germline V lookup: CDR1 LNHNV, CDR2 YYDKDF (reference sequence). The length of the CDR3 is 14 residues. The ends were cut back, 0 bases at V and 1 base at J, with 7 bases in the middle. The CDR3 nucleotides are TGTGCCACCAGCAGAGACAGGGTTTCCTACGAGCAGTACTTC. Its translation: CATSRDRVSYEQYF.

The V and J genes are TRBV25-1 and TRBJ2-5, with D uncertain. With 6 bases removed from V and 5 bases from J, the gap between germline ends came to 19 bases. In germline, CDR1 is MGHDK, CDR2 SYGVNS. This CDR3 has 15 residues. In nucleotides, the CDR3 is TGTGCCAGCAGCACCCTGGGCCGATTAGGCGAGACCCAGTACTTC. Amino acid sequence: CASSTLGRLGETQYF.

The chain links TRBV29-1 to TRBJ2-7; 9 positions agree with TRBD1. V shed 0 bases and J 1 base; nucleotides not matched to a gene: 4. CDR3 length: 15 amino acids. Germline V lookup: CDR1 SQVTM, CDR2 ANQGSEA. The CDR3 coding sequence is TGCAGCGTTGAAGACCGACAGGGGGTGTCCTACGAGCAGTACTTC. Translation: CSVEDRQGVSYEQYF.

The V call is TRBV19, the J call TRBJ1-6; a possible D gene is TRBD1 (6 bases). In germline, CDR1 is LNHDA, CDR2 SQIVND (reference sequence). The CDR3 covers 17 residues. The ends were cut back, 8 bases at V and 2 bases at J, with 19 bases in the middle. The CDR3 region is CASFNGPGVPYNSPLHF. The CDR3 DNA reads TGTGCCAGTTTCAACGGACCAGGGGTCCCCTATAATTCACCCCTCCACTTT.

V and J are TRBV6-4 and TRBJ1-1, with a tentative D call TRBD1 (6 bases). V lost 4 bases and J 4 bases, leaving 13 bases between the germline ends. CDR1 MRHNA and CDR2 SNTAGT come from the germline V gene. The CDR3 is 14 residues long. The CDR3 reads CASSVQPGATEAFF. The CDR3 DNA follows: TGTGCCAGCAGTGTCCAGCCGGGGGCCACTGAAGCTTTCTTT.

The V gene is TRBV5-4, the J gene TRBJ2-2; the match to TRBD1 covers 7 bases. The junction had 8 bases not matched to a gene; V was cut back by 4 bases and J by 5 bases. The CDR3 runs 15 residues. Germline V CDR1 and CDR2: SGHNT, YYREEE (reference sequence). CDR3 nucleotide sequence: TGTGCCAGCAGCCATAAAGGGACAGTGACCGGGGAGCTGTTTTTT. It yields the protein CASSHKGTVTGELFF.

This clone was recorded only once. The chain has TRBV5-6 and TRBJ2-7; 7 bases are a match to TRBD1. Germline values: CDR1 SGHDT, CDR2 YYEEEE. The CDR3 is made up of 15 amino acids. J gave up 1 base and V 3 bases, and 7 bases lay outside the gene matches. Here the CDR3 reads CASSWTGQPSYEQYF. Here the CDR3 DNA reads TGTGCCAGCAGCTGGACGGGACAGCCGTCCTACGAGCAGTACTTC.

The chain's CDR3 is CSGESRGPSGYTF. The CDR3 region has the DNA TGCAGCGGAGAATCCAGGGGGCCAAGTGGCTACACCTTC. The V call is TRBV29-1, the J call TRBJ1-2, with 8 positions matching TRBD1. The V and J ends lost 7 bases and 7 bases, in that order; junction bases with no gene match: 11. The CDR3 contains 13 residues. Germline loops: CDR1 SQVTM, CDR2 ANQGSEA.

The J gene is TRBJ2-3, the V gene TRBV5-1; D may match TRBD1 or TRBD2 (6 bases each). This CDR3 region has 14 residues. V dropped 0 bases and J dropped 5 bases, with 10 bases sitting between them. CDR1 is SGHRS, CDR2 YFSETQ, per germline. CDR3 residues: CASSLAGAGDTQYF. CDR3 sequence (DNA): TGCGCCAGCAGCTTGGCGGGGGCTGGAGATACGCAGTATTTT.

The chain employs TRBV6-6 and TRBJ1-2; the D gene is possibly TRBD1 (5 bases). CDR3 length: 16 amino acids. V was clipped by 5 bases and J by 0 bases, with 16 bases between them. Germline V lookup: CDR1 MNHNY, CDR2 SVGAGI (reference sequence). The CDR3 DNA follows: TGTGCCAGCAGTGGAAACCCGGGACGGTCTAACTATGGCTACACCTTC. Amino acids: CASSGNPGRSNYGYTF.

The chain combines TRBV7-8 with TRBJ1-5; D uncertain. From germline, CDR1 is SGHVS and CDR2 FQNEAQ. CDR3 length: 15 residues. Trimming cost V 2 bases and J 5 bases, with 13 bases left between them. CDR3 residues: CASSLSIVEDQPQHF. CDR3 coding DNA: TGTGCCAGCAGCTTATCGATAGTCGAGGATCAGCCCCAGCATTTT.

V gene TRBV4-1 combines with J gene TRBJ2-1; maybe TRBD2 (7 bases). This CDR3 has 17 residues. Germline V lookup: CDR1 MGHRA, CDR2 YSYEKL. Trimming shortened V by 1 base and J by 0 bases, and 13 bases separated the two germline ends. CDR3 protein: CASSQGGGTSSYNEQFF. The DNA of the CDR3 is TGCGCCAGCAGCCAAGGGGGGGGGACAAGCTCCTACAATGAGCAGTTCTTC.

The CDR3, as DNA: TGCAGCGTTGTGAAGGACGGGACTCCCCACGAGCAGTACTTC. It codes for CSVVKDGTPHEQYF. The gene calls are TRBV29-1 and TRBJ2-7, with a possible D match to TRBD2 (6 bases). Germline values: CDR1 SQVTM, CDR2 ANQGSEA. Trimming pared 4 bases from V and 5 bases from J, leaving 18 bases between. The CDR3 has 14 amino acids.

CDR3 loop: CASSLASRTDTQYF. The DNA for the CDR3 is TGCGCCAGCAGCTTGGCCTCGAGAACAGATACGCAGTATTTT. The chain recombines TRBV5-1 with TRBJ2-3; D ambiguous. Germline CDR1 and CDR2: SGHRS and YFSETQ. The CDR3 totals 14 residues. V lost 0 bases and J 3 bases, leaving 8 bases between the germline ends.

The chain is built from TRBV30 and TRBJ2-5; no firm D call. CDR1 is GTSNPN and CDR2 is SVGIG in the germline V gene (reference sequence). V gave up 3 bases and J gave up 4 bases, with 12 bases separating them. The CDR3 spans 13 residues. The CDR3 region is CAWSLLRRETQYF. DNA of the CDR3: TGTGCCTGGAGCTTGCTCCGGAGAGAGACCCAGTACTTC.

The chain recombines TRBV28 with TRBJ1-5; TRBD1 might be the D (5 bases). This CDR3 has 15 residues. V gave up 5 bases and J gave up 5 bases, with 16 bases separating them. In germline, CDR1 is MDHEN, CDR2 SYDVKM. CDR3 sequence reads: CASSPAGRADQPQHF. CDR3 DNA: TGTGCCAGCAGTCCTGCGGGCAGGGCCGATCAGCCCCAGCATTTT.

This clone showed up just once. The CDR3 DNA is TGTGCCAGCAGACTGAGGGGAGGAGAGACTGAAGCTTTCTTT. Encoded protein: CASRLRGGETEAFF. The chain joins TRBV6-6 to TRBJ1-1, with a tentative D call TRBD1 (5 bases). Germline CDR1 and CDR2: MNHNY and SVGAGI (reference sequence). Trimming removed 6 bases from V and 5 bases from J, with 16 bases in between. The CDR3 runs 14 residues.

V usage is TRBV2 and J usage is TRBJ1-4, with D perhaps TRBD1 (6 bases). The CDR3 contains 13 residues. V shed 1 base and J shed 7 bases, with 7 bases lying between them. Germline CDR1 reads SNHLY; CDR2 reads FYNNEI. The CDR3 sequence: CASSEEDSEKLFF. The CDR3 nucleotides are TGTGCCAGCAGTGAAGAGGACAGTGAAAAACTGTTTTTT.

Of note for this clone: Other DNA sequences in the same sample also yield this CDR3. This chain links TRBV5-1 with TRBJ2-1; 7 bases map to TRBD2. The CDR3 is 12 residues long. Germline CDR1 and CDR2: SGHRS and YFSETQ. V dropped 4 bases and J dropped 7; count of bases not matched to a gene: 2. CDR3 amino acids: CASSEAGNEQFF. The CDR3 bases are TGCGCCAGCAGCGAAGCGGGGAATGAGCAGTTCTTC.